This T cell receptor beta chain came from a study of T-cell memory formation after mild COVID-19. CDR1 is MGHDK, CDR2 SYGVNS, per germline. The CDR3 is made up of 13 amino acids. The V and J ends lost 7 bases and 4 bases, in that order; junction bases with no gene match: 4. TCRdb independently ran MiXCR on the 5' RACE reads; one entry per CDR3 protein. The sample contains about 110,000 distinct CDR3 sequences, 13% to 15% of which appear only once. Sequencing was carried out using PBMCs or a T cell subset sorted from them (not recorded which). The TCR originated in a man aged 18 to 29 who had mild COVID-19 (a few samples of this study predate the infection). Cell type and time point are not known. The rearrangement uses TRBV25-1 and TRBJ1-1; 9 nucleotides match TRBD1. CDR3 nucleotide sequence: TGTGCCAGCAACACAGGGGGCGGCACTGAAGCTTTCTTT. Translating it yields CASNTGGGTEAFF.